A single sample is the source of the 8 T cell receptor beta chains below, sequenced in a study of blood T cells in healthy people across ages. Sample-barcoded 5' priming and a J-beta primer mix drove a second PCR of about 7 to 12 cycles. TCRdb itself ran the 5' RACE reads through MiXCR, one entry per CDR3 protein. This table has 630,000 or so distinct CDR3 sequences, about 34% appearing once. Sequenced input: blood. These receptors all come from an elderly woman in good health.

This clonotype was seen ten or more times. CDR3 amino acids: CASSAGQGETQYF. CDR3 DNA sequence: TGTGCCAGCAGCGCGGGACAGGGGGAGACCCAGTACTTC. J is TRBJ2-5 and V is TRBV7-3, with TRBD1 matching 10 bases. The CDR3 has 13 amino acids. Germline V lookup: CDR1 SGHTA, CDR2 FQGTGA. Trimming took 5 bases from V and 5 from J; bases not matched to a gene: 2.

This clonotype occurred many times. In DNA, the CDR3 is TGTGCCAGCAGTGAAGCGCTTAGTTCTTCCTATGGCTACACCTTC. Amino acids: CASSEALSSSYGYTF. The chain combines TRBV6-1 with TRBJ1-2; no definite D call. This CDR3 has 15 amino acids. Trimming took 0 bases from V and 4 from J, leaving 12 bases between them. CDR1 is MNHNS, CDR2 SASEGT, per germline.

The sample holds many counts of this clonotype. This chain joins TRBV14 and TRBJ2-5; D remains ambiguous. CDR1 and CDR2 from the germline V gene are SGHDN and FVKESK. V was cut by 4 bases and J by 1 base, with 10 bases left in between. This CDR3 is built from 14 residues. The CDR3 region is CASSLISGQETQYF. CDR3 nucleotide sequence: TGTGCCAGCAGCCTCATATCGGGCCAAGAGACCCAGTACTTC.

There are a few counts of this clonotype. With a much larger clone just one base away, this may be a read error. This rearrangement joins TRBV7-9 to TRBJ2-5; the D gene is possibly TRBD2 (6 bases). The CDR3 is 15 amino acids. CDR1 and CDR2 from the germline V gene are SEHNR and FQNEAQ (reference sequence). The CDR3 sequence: CVSSLVRGLQETQYF. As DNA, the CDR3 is TGTGTCAGCAGCTTAGTCCGGGGACTCCAAGAGACCCAGTACTTC.

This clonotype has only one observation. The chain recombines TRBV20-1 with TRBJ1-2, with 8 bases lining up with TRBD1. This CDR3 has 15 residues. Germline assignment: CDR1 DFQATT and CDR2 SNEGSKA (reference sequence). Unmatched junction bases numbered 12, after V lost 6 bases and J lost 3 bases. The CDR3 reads CSARPQGAPHYGYTF. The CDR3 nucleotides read TGCAGTGCCAGACCCCAGGGGGCTCCCCACTATGGCTACACCTTC.

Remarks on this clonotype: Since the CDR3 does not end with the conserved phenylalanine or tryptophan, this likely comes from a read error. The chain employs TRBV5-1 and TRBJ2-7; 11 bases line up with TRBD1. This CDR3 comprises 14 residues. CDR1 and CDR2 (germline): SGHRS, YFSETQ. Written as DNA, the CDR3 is TGCGCCGGCAGCTCTGGGACAGGGGGCTACGAGCAGTACATC. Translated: CAGSSGTGGYEQYI.

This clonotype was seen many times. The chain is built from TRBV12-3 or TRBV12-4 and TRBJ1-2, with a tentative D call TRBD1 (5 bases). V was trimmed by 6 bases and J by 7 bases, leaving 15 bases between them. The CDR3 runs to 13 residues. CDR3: CASSHAGVRGYTF. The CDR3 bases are TGTGCCAGCAGCCACGCGGGGGTACGTGGCTACACCTTC.

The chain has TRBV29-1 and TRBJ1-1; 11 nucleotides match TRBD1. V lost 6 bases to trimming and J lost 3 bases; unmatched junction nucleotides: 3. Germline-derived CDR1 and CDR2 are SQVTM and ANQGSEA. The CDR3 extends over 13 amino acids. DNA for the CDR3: TGCAGCGTGGAGGGACAGGGGGACACTGAAGCTTTCTTT. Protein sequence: CSVEGQGDTEAFF.